Sequencing of this TCR beta chain was carried out in a study of breast tumors, draining lymph nodes, adjacent tissues. Study-wide findings and caveats: Tumor and nontumor repertoires were significantly more similar in luminal-like than in basal-like breast cancer. The data were judged consistent with most tumor T cells coming from lymph node and expanding in tumor. The lymph node origin of tumor T cells was framed as consistent with a hypothesis, not demonstrated.

This CDR3 comprises 16 residues. Germline assignment: CDR1 MNHEY and CDR2 SVGAGI. TCRdb ran MiXCR on the multiplex PCR reads and lists one entry per CDR3 protein. The table includes about 150,000 distinct CDR3 sequences, roughly 33% detected once. Concerning this clonotype itself: Its antigen remains unidentified. This may stem from a read error, because a much larger clone lies one nucleotide away.

Samples came from axillary lymph nodes draining the breast cancer. This chain uses TRBV6-5 with TRBJ1-4; the D is unclear. Sequenced material: axillary lymph node tissue. The clonotype originates from a female donor with breast cancer. Some clones in this sample may be carry-over from other donors' samples. CDR3 DNA sequence: TGTGCCAGCAGTTACTCGGGCCGTGCAACTAGTGAAAAACTGTTTTTT. Protein product: CASSYSGRATSEKLFF.